A selection of T cell receptor beta chains follows, all from one sample in a study of blood T cell repertoires in COVID-19. TCRdb's table, derived via immunoSEQ multiplex PCR, lists solely in-frame clones and lacks some. The sample comprises 200,000 to 250,000 clones, around 80% of which are singletons, and around 7.8% rests with the top ten. Sequencing input: peripheral blood. These receptors were obtained from a woman older than 75 with COVID-19, enrolled during active disease. CDR3s include the opening cysteine and the closing phenylalanine or tryptophan. Fields, in order: D gene, clone size, J gene, V gene, CDR3 DNA, CDR3 protein. A D gene is named only where the DNA matches it firmly. Expanded clones are given a class, and other clones once, few, many or no size at all.

d_gene: NA; abundance: NA; j_gene: TRBJ2-2; v_gene: TRBV5-1; CDR3nt: TGCGCCAGCAGCCCGGGGTCTAACACCGGGGAGCTGTTTTTT; CDR3aa: CASSPGSNTGELFF
d_gene: NA; abundance: once; j_gene: TRBJ1-4; v_gene: TRBV4-2; CDR3nt: TGTGCCAGCAGCCAGGACGGGGGTGAACTGTTTTTT; CDR3aa: CASSQDGGELFF
d_gene: NA; abundance: NA; j_gene: TRBJ1-1; v_gene: TRBV10-2; CDR3nt: TGCGCCAGCAGTGGGCAGGCGGGCACTGAAGCTTTCTTT; CDR3aa: CASSGQAGTEAFF
d_gene: NA; abundance: NA; j_gene: TRBJ1-6; v_gene: TRBV11-2; CDR3nt: TGTGCCAGCAGCTTAGGAGGGGGTGACAATTCACCCCTCCACTTT; CDR3aa: CASSLGGGDNSPLHF
d_gene: NA; abundance: NA; j_gene: TRBJ2-2; v_gene: TRBV5-1; CDR3nt: TGCGCCAGCAGCTTGGAACAGGGCAGCGGGGAGCTGTTTTTT; CDR3aa: CASSLEQGSGELFF
d_gene: NA; abundance: once; j_gene: TRBJ1-2; v_gene: TRBV29-1; CDR3nt: TGCAGCGCATCAGGATCTTATGGCTACACCTTC; CDR3aa: CSASGSYGYTF
d_gene: NA; abundance: NA; j_gene: TRBJ2-3; v_gene: TRBV5-4; CDR3nt: TGTGCCAGCAGCTCGGAGGGTCGGAGCACAGATACGCAGTATTTT; CDR3aa: CASSSEGRSTDTQYF
d_gene: TRBD1; abundance: NA; j_gene: TRBJ1-4; v_gene: TRBV5-1; CDR3nt: TGCGCCAGCAGCTTGGGGTTTAGGGGGCTTACTGAAAAACTGTTTTTT; CDR3aa: CASSLGFRGLTEKLFF
d_gene: NA; abundance: NA; j_gene: TRBJ2-7; v_gene: TRBV5-1; CDR3nt: TGCGCCAGCAGCTTACAGGAGTCCCCTTACGAGCAGTACTTC; CDR3aa: CASSLQESPYEQYF
d_gene: NA; abundance: NA; j_gene: TRBJ2-2; v_gene: TRBV5-6; CDR3nt: TGTGCCAGCAACCCTGGGCCCAGAGCTTCTGGGGAGCTGTTTTTT; CDR3aa: CASNPGPRASGELFF
d_gene: TRBD2; abundance: NA; j_gene: TRBJ2-2; v_gene: TRBV14; CDR3nt: TGTGCCAGCAGCCAAAGAACCGGTAGCGGGTTCGGGGAGCTGTTTTTT; CDR3aa: CASSQRTGSGFGELFF
d_gene: TRBD1; abundance: few; j_gene: TRBJ1-2; v_gene: TRBV19; CDR3nt: TGTGCCAGTAGTATAGACCCGGACAGGGGGCGAGGTAACTATGGCTACACCTTC; CDR3aa: CASSIDPDRGRGNYGYTF
d_gene: NA; abundance: NA; j_gene: TRBJ1-1; v_gene: TRBV18; CDR3nt: TGTGCCAGCTCACTAACGACAGATGAAGCTTTCTTT; CDR3aa: CASSLTTDEAFF
d_gene: NA; abundance: NA; j_gene: TRBJ2-3; v_gene: TRBV24-1; CDR3nt: TGTGCCACCAGTGATCCGGGTGATACGCAGTATTTT; CDR3aa: CATSDPGDTQYF
d_gene: TRBD1; abundance: NA; j_gene: TRBJ2-2; v_gene: TRBV24-1; CDR3nt: TGTGCCACCAGTGATTCCGGGACAGGGTCCGGGGAGCTGTTTTTT; CDR3aa: CATSDSGTGSGELFF
d_gene: NA; abundance: NA; j_gene: TRBJ2-2; v_gene: TRBV10-3; CDR3nt: TGTGCCATCAGTGAGTCGTCTGGGCTAGCCAGCACCGGGGAGCTGTTTTTT; CDR3aa: CAISESSGLASTGELFF
d_gene: TRBD1; abundance: NA; j_gene: TRBJ1-5; v_gene: TRBV27; CDR3nt: TGTGCCAGCAGTCCCTACAGGGGGCTAGGGTTAGCTCAGCCCCAGCATTTT; CDR3aa: CASSPYRGLGLAQPQHF
d_gene: TRBD1; abundance: NA; j_gene: TRBJ1-1; v_gene: TRBV7-9; CDR3nt: TGTGCCAGCAGCCGCGGGACAGGGGGCACTGAAGCTTTCTTT; CDR3aa: CASSRGTGGTEAFF
d_gene: NA; abundance: NA; j_gene: TRBJ2-2; v_gene: TRBV9; CDR3nt: TGTGCCAGCAGCCCAAGAGGGACTAACACCGGGGAGCTGTTTTTT; CDR3aa: CASSPRGTNTGELFF
d_gene: TRBD2; abundance: NA; j_gene: TRBJ2-1; v_gene: TRBV19; CDR3nt: TGTGCCAGTAGTAGCGGGAGAAGGACCTACAATGAGCAGTTCTTC; CDR3aa: CASSSGRRTYNEQFF
d_gene: TRBD1; abundance: once; j_gene: TRBJ1-3; v_gene: TRBV5-4; CDR3nt: TGTGCCAGCAGCGCGGGACAGGGAAACACCATATATTTT; CDR3aa: CASSAGQGNTIYF
d_gene: NA; abundance: NA; j_gene: TRBJ2-2; v_gene: TRBV5-4; CDR3nt: TGTGCCAGCAGCTTGGTTACAGGGACCGGGGAGCTGTTTTTT; CDR3aa: CASSLVTGTGELFF
d_gene: NA; abundance: NA; j_gene: TRBJ2-4; v_gene: TRBV6-1; CDR3nt: TGTGCCAGCAGTGAGTGGGGGCGGAACATTCAGTACTTC; CDR3aa: CASSEWGRNIQYF
d_gene: TRBD1; abundance: NA; j_gene: TRBJ2-5; v_gene: TRBV11-2; CDR3nt: TGTGCCAGCAGCTTAGAAGGACAGGGGGGGGAGACCCAGTACTTC; CDR3aa: CASSLEGQGGETQYF
d_gene: NA; abundance: NA; j_gene: TRBJ2-5; v_gene: TRBV2; CDR3nt: TGTGCCAGCGGGGGGGGCGCTGAGACCCAGTACTTC; CDR3aa: CASGGGAETQYF
d_gene: NA; abundance: NA; j_gene: TRBJ1-2; v_gene: TRBV20-1; CDR3nt: TGCAGTGCCGTCGCTAACTATGGCTACACCTTC; CDR3aa: CSAVANYGYTF
d_gene: NA; abundance: NA; j_gene: TRBJ1-5; v_gene: TRBV18; CDR3nt: TGTGCCAGCTCACTGGGACACCGAGACAATCAGCCCCAGCATTTT; CDR3aa: CASSLGHRDNQPQHF
d_gene: NA; abundance: once; j_gene: TRBJ1-2; v_gene: TRBV3-1/TRBV3-2; CDR3nt: TGTGCCAGCAGCTTGTTCAGGGGCGTTGGCTACACCTTC; CDR3aa: CASSLFRGVGYTF
d_gene: TRBD1; abundance: NA; j_gene: TRBJ1-2; v_gene: TRBV10-3; CDR3nt: TGTGCCATCCGACAGGGGACCGGTGGCTACACCTTC; CDR3aa: CAIRQGTGGYTF
d_gene: NA; abundance: NA; j_gene: TRBJ2-1; v_gene: TRBV21-1; CDR3nt: TGTGCCAGCACCCGGCGGGGGGGCTACAATGAGCAGTTCTTC; CDR3aa: CASTRRGGYNEQFF
d_gene: NA; abundance: NA; j_gene: TRBJ1-2; v_gene: TRBV28; CDR3nt: TGTGCCAGCAGTTTAGACACCCGGGAGCGCTCCTTC; CDR3aa: CASSLDTRERSF
d_gene: NA; abundance: NA; j_gene: TRBJ2-1; v_gene: TRBV27; CDR3nt: TGTGCCAGCAGTAGGAGCCCCTACAATGAGCAGTTCTTC; CDR3aa: CASSRSPYNEQFF